Listed below are T cell receptor beta chains from one sample, sequenced in a study of radiation and T cells in renal cell carcinoma. Sequencing was performed with immunoSEQ multiplex PCR; in TCRdb, only in-frame clones are kept and a portion is missing. Here the sample spans 85,000 to 100,000 clones, 65% to 90% being singletons. The sample was blood, taken from a patient whose treatment included radiotherapy and nephrectomy. The receptors stem from a man in his forties or fifties with renal cell carcinoma. Each CDR3 is given with its conserved first and last residue. A D gene is named only where the DNA matches it firmly. Rows may omit the clone size; those that give it use once, few, many or a size class.

V: TRBV29-1; J: TRBJ1-1; size: -; D: TRBD1; length: 12; CDR3: CSVGPGGTEAFF; DNA: TGCAGCGTTGGGCCAGGGGGAACTGAAGCTTTCTTT
V: TRBV2; J: TRBJ1-5; size: -; D: -; length: 11; CDR3: CASSGGRTQHF; DNA: TGTGCCAGCAGTGGCGGTAGAACCCAGCATTTT
V: TRBV5-1; J: TRBJ2-1; size: -; D: TRBD2; length: 18; CDR3: CASSLGSAGGPPLAEQFF; DNA: TGCGCCAGCAGCTTGGGCTCAGCGGGGGGGCCCCCCCTCGCTGAGCAGTTCTTC
V: TRBV7-2; J: TRBJ1-4; size: -; D: -; length: 17; CDR3: CASSLAPGHHTNEKLFF; DNA: TGTGCCAGCAGCTTAGCGCCAGGGCACCATACTAATGAAAAACTGTTTTTT
V: TRBV7-2; J: TRBJ1-1; size: -; D: -; length: 13; CDR3: CASSLTRNTEAFF; DNA: TGTGCCAGCAGCCTCACACGAAACACTGAAGCTTTCTTT
V: TRBV11-2; J: TRBJ2-3; size: -; D: TRBD1; length: 15; CDR3: CASSPTGDGTDTQYF; DNA: TGTGCCAGCAGCCCCACAGGGGACGGCACAGATACGCAGTATTTT
V: TRBV18; J: TRBJ1-2; size: once; D: -; length: 15; CDR3: CASSPPSTGIYGYTF; DNA: TGTGCCAGCTCACCACCGTCTACAGGGATCTATGGCTACACCTTC
V: TRBV19; J: TRBJ1-1; size: -; D: TRBD1; length: 17; CDR3: CASLLRGTGAMNTEAFF; DNA: TGTGCCAGCCTCCTGAGAGGGACAGGGGCTATGAACACTGAAGCTTTCTTT
V: TRBV10-3; J: TRBJ2-2; size: -; D: -; length: 15; CDR3: CAISELSVGTGELFF; DNA: TGTGCCATCAGTGAGCTGTCAGTGGGGACCGGGGAGCTGTTTTTT
V: TRBV6-5; J: TRBJ2-7; size: -; D: -; length: 12; CDR3: CASSRGGREQYF; DNA: TGTGCCAGCAGTAGGGGGGGGCGCGAGCAGTACTTC
V: TRBV4-2; J: TRBJ2-7; size: -; D: -; length: 15; CDR3: CASSQAENFRNEQYF; DNA: TGTGCCAGCAGCCAAGCTGAGAATTTTCGTAACGAGCAGTACTTC